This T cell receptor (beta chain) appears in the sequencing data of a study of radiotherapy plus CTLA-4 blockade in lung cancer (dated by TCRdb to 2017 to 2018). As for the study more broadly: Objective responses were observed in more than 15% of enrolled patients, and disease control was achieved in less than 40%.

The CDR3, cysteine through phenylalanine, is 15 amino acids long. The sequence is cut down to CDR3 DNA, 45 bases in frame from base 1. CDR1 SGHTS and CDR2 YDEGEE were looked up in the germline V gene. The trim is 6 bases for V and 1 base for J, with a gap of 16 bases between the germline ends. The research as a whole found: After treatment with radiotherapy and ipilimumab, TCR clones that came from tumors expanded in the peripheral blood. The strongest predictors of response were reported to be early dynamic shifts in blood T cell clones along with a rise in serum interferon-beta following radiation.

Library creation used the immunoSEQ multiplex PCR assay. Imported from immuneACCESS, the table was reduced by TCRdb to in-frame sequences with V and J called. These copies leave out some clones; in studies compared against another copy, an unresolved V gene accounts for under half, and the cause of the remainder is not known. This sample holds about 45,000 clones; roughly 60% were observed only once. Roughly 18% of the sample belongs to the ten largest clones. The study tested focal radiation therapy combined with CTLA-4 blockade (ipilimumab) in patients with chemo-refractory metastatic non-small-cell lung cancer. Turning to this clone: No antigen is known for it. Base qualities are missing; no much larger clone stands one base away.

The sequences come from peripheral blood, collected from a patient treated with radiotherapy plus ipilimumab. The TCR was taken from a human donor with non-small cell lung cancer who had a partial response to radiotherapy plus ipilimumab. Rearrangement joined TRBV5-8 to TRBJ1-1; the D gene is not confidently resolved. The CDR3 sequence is CASKLLGIPNTEAFF. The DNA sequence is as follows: TGTGCCAGCAAACTATTAGGAATTCCGAACACTGAAGCTTTCTTT. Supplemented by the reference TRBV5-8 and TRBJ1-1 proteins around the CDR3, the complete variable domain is EAGVTQSPTHLIKTRGQQATLRCSPISGHTSVYWYQQALGLGLQFLLWYDEGEERNRGNFPPRFSGRQFPNYSSELNVNALELEDSALYLCASKLLGIPNTEAFFGQGTRLTVV.